Sequencing of this T cell receptor (beta chain) was carried out in a study of identifying expanded T cells in peripheral blood. Findings and caveats of the study: Variance in clone template counts between roughly two-week samples significantly increased with total template count across all healthy donors. Over about two and four weeks, about 15 and 19 clones changed, versus 1.2 between replicates.

Sequencing used immunoSEQ multiplex PCR; TCRdb keeps in-frame clones, though not all of them. Of roughly 56,000 clones in the sample, approximately 82% were seen once. In the case of this clone: Antigen: not known.

During the collection period, no donor immune events like infections were recorded. From germline, CDR1 is SGHRS and CDR2 YFSETQ. This CDR3 region has 14 residues. The germline V and J ends were trimmed by 1 base and 7 bases, with 9 bases remaining between them. Sequenced input: blood. J is TRBJ1-6 and V is TRBV5-1; tentative D call: TRBD1 (6 bases). This sequence originates from a person aged 18 to 69 in good health. CDR3 amino acids: CASSLPGANSPLHF. CDR3 nucleotide sequence: TGCGCCAGCAGCTTGCCAGGGGCGAATTCACCCCTCCACTTT.